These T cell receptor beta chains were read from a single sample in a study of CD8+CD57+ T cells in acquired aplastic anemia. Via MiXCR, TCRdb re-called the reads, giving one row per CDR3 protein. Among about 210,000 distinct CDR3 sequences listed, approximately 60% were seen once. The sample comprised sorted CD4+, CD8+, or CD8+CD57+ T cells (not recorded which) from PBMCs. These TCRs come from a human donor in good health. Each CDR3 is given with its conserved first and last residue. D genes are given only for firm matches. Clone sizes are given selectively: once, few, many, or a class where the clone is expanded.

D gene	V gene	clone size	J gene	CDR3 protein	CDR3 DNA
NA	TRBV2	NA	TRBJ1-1	CASKAEYTEAFF	TGTGCCAGCAAAGCGGAGTACACTGAAGCTTTCTTT
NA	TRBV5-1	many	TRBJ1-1	CASRANTEAFF	TGCGCCAGCAGGGCGAACACTGAAGCTTTCTTT
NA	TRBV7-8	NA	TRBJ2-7	CASSRYMDGSYEQYF	TGTGCCAGCAGCCGATATATGGACGGGTCCTACGAGCAGTACTTC
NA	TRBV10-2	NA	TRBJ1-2	CASSTAGEIYGYTF	TGCGCCAGCAGTACGGCAGGGGAAATCTATGGCTACACCTTC
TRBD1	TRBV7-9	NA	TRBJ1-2	CASSLAGGQNYGYTF	TGTGCCAGCAGCTTAGCAGGGGGCCAAAACTATGGCTACACCTTC
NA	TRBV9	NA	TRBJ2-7	CASSLTGSFDEQYF	TGTGCCAGCAGCCTTACAGGGTCATTCGACGAGCAGTACTTC
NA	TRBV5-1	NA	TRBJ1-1	CASSLSGGNTEAFF	TGCGCCAGCAGCTTGAGCGGGGGAAACACTGAAGCTTTCTTT
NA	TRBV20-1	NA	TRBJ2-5	CSAPGGGGSVLETQYF	TGCAGTGCCCCTGGGGGGGGCGGGAGTGTCTTGGAGACCCAGTACTTC
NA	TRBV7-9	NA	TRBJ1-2	CASSLGVPLGGYTF	TGTGCCAGCAGCCTAGGGGTTCCTCTTGGTGGCTACACCTTC
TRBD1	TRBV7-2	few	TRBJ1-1	CASSLGGTGGDAEAFF	TGTGCCAGCAGCTTAGGTGGGACAGGGGGCGATGCTGAAGCTTTCTTT
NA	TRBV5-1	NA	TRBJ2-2	CASSLDGTNTGELFF	TGCGCCAGCAGCTTGGACGGGACGAACACCGGGGAGCTGTTTTTT
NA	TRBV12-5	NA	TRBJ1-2	CASGSPSRPYGYTF	TGTGCTAGTGGTTCCCCCTCCCGGCCGTATGGCTACACCTTC
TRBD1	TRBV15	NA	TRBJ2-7	CATSTRTGGFEQYF	TGTGCCACCAGCACCCGGACAGGGGGCTTCGAGCAGTACTTC
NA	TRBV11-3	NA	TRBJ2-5	CASSSGGTAQETQYF	TGTGCCAGCAGCTCAGGCGGGACAGCCCAAGAGACCCAGTACTTC
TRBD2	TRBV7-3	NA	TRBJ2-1	CASSRTSGGHEQFF	TGTGCCAGCAGCCGGACTAGCGGGGGGCATGAGCAGTTCTTC
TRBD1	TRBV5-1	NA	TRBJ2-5	CASSSGVGTGQETQYF	TGCGCCAGCAGCTCAGGCGTAGGGACAGGGCAAGAGACCCAGTACTTC
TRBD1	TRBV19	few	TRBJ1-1	CASRPQQGSNTEAFF	TGTGCCAGTAGGCCGCAACAGGGGTCGAACACTGAAGCTTTCTTT
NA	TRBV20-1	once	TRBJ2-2	CSARAFTGELFF	TGCAGTGCTAGAGCTTTCACCGGGGAGCTGTTTTTT
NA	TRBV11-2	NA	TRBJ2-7	CASSWARDHEQYF	TGTGCCAGCAGCTGGGCCAGGGACCACGAGCAGTACTTC
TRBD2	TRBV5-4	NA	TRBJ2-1	CASSLGLATENEQFF	TGTGCCAGCAGCTTGGGACTAGCTACGGAGAATGAGCAGTTCTTC
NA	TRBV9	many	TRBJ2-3	CASSARDVSTDTQYF	TGTGCCAGCAGCGCCAGGGACGTTAGCACAGATACGCAGTATTTT
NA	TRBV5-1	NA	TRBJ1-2	CASSLMPSDYGYTF	TGCGCCAGCAGCTTAATGCCCTCAGACTATGGCTACACCTTC
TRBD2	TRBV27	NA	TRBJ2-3	CASNIAGLAGDTQYF	TGTGCCAGCAACATCGCTGGACTAGCGGGAGATACGCAGTATTTT
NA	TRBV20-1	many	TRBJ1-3	CSARDRDITSGNTIYF	TGCAGTGCTAGAGACCGGGACATAACCTCTGGAAACACCATATATTTT
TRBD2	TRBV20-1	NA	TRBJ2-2	CSASTGGGGNTGELFF	TGCAGTGCTAGTACGGGGGGGGGGGGGAACACCGGGGAGCTGTTTTTT
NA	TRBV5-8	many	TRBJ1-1	CASNPRGTEAFF	TGTGCCAGCAACCCACGGGGGACTGAAGCTTTCTTT
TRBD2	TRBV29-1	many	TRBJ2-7	CSARLAGSAYEQYF	TGCAGCGCCAGACTAGCGGGTTCAGCCTACGAGCAGTACTTC
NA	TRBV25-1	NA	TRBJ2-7	CASSGLGLYEQYF	TGTGCCAGCAGTGGGTTAGGCCTCTACGAGCAGTACTTC
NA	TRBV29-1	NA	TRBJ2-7	CSVVEVNAGKNEQYF	TGCAGCGTTGTGGAGGTGAACGCGGGGAAAAACGAGCAGTACTTC
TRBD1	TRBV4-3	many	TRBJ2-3	CASSQGRQGETQYF	TGCGCCAGCAGCCAAGGGCGGCAGGGGGAAACGCAGTATTTT
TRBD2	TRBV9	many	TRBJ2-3	CASSIGTSVADTQYF	TGTGCCAGCAGCATCGGGACTAGCGTGGCAGATACGCAGTATTTT
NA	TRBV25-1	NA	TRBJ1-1	CASMFGGGTNTEAFF	TGTGCCAGCATGTTTGGTGGCGGAACGAACACTGAAGCTTTCTTT
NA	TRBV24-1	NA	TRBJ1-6	CATSAQYNSPLHF	TGTGCCACCAGTGCACAGTACAATTCACCCCTCCACTTT
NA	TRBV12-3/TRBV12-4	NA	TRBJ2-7	CASSFVGREQYF	TGTGCCAGCAGTTTCGTAGGGAGGGAGCAGTACTTC
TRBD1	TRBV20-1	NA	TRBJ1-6	CSAIAGTGNNSPLHF	TGCAGTGCTATAGCCGGGACAGGGAATAATTCACCCCTCCACTTT
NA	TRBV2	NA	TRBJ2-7	CASSPDGGTYEQYF	TGTGCCAGCTCACCAGACGGCGGAACCTACGAGCAGTACTTC
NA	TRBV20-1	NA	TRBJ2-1	CSATPGAHYNEQFF	TGCAGTGCTACTCCAGGGGCACACTACAATGAGCAGTTCTTC
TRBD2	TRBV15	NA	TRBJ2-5	CATSNGRAGLQETQYF	TGTGCCACCAGCAATGGGAGGGCGGGTCTCCAAGAGACCCAGTACTTC
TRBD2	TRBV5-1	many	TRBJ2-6	CASSALAGDLSGANVLTF	TGCGCCAGCAGCGCACTAGCGGGAGACCTCTCTGGGGCCAACGTCCTGACTTTC
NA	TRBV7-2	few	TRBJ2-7	CASSRDTGSYEQYF	TGTGCCAGCAGCCGAGACACTGGCTCCTACGAGCAGTACTTC
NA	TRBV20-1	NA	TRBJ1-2	CSATVRASGNYGYTF	TGCAGTGCTACCGTACGAGCTTCGGGAAACTATGGCTACACCTTC
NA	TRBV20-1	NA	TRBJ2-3	CSADERPDTQYF	TGCAGTGCCGACGAGAGGCCAGATACGCAGTATTTT
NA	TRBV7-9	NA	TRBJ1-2	CASSFFDRNHGYTF	TGTGCCAGCAGCTTTTTCGACAGAAACCATGGCTACACCTTC
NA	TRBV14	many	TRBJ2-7	CASSQTSGEWYEQYF	TGTGCCAGCAGCCAAACGTCAGGGGAATGGTACGAGCAGTACTTC
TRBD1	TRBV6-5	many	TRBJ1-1	CASRTGGLTEAFF	TGTGCCAGCAGAACAGGGGGCCTCACTGAAGCTTTCTTT
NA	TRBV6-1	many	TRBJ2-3	CASSEGPTGSDTQYF	TGTGCCAGCAGTGAAGGGCCGACGGGGTCAGATACGCAGTATTTT
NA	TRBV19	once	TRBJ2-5	CASSASSVRGTQYF	TGTGCCAGTAGTGCTTCTAGCGTAAGAGGGACCCAGTACTTC
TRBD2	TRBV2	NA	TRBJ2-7	CASSMTSGYGEQYF	TGTGCCAGCAGTATGACTAGCGGGTACGGAGAGCAGTACTTC
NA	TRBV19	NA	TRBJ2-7	CASSIDPHEQYF	TGTGCCAGTAGTATAGATCCCCACGAGCAGTACTTC